The rows below give T cell receptor beta chains drawn from one sample of a study of cytomegalovirus exposure and HLA in healthy donors. Repertoires were generated with immunoSEQ multiplex PCR, while TCRdb's copy carries only in-frame clones and drops some. This table has around 250,000 clones, around 91% appearing once. Specimen: PBMCs. Receptor source: a woman between 18 and 30 years old in good health and CMV-seronegative. Both conserved end residues are part of each CDR3. The D gene is left open where the match is weak. For some rows the clone size is stated as once, few or many, or as a class when expanded; others skip it.

j_call	v_call	d_call	clone_size	cdr3_aa	cdr3_nt
TRBJ1-1	TRBV5-6	.	.	CASSLNTEAFF	TGTGCCAGCAGCCTAAACACTGAAGCTTTCTTT
TRBJ1-2	TRBV7-9	.	.	CASSLTEDYGYTF	TGTGCCAGCAGCTTAACAGAAGACTATGGCTACACCTTC
TRBJ2-1	TRBV4-1	.	.	CASSQSDTSVSYNEQFF	TGCGCCAGCAGCCAATCGGACACATCCGTCTCCTACAATGAGCAGTTCTTC
TRBJ2-5	TRBV7-9	TRBD1	.	CASSATGFRETQYF	TGTGCCAGCAGCGCGACAGGGTTTCGGGAGACCCAGTACTTC
TRBJ2-1	TRBV29-1	.	.	CSVAGPSSYNEQFF	TGCAGCGTTGCAGGCCCCAGCTCCTACAATGAGCAGTTCTTC
TRBJ2-3	TRBV9	TRBD2	.	CASSASGGATDTQYF	TGTGCCAGCAGCGCCAGCGGGGGGGCAACAGATACGCAGTATTTT
TRBJ1-2	TRBV4-1	.	.	CASSLHEAGNYGYTF	TGCGCCAGCAGCCTACACGAGGCAGGGAACTATGGCTACACCTTC
TRBJ1-1	TRBV9	.	few	CASSVLERNGEAFF	TGTGCCAGCAGCGTATTAGAGAGGAACGGCGAAGCTTTCTTT
TRBJ1-1	TRBV7-2	TRBD1	few	CASSLGQGTEAFF	TGTGCCAGCAGCTTAGGACAGGGAACCGAAGCTTTCTTT
TRBJ2-5	TRBV9	TRBD2	.	CASSARGTQETQYF	TGTGCCAGCAGCGCGCGGGGGACCCAAGAGACCCAGTACTTC
TRBJ2-3	TRBV18	.	.	CASSPLRHTQYF	TGTGCCAGCTCACCACTGAGGCATACGCAGTATTTT
TRBJ2-5	TRBV7-9	TRBD1	few	CASSSPTGRETQYF	TGTGCCAGCAGCTCCCCGACAGGGCGGGAGACCCAGTACTTC
TRBJ1-2	TRBV6-6	TRBD1	.	CASRPTGHGYTF	TGTGCCAGCAGACCGACAGGGCATGGCTACACCTTC
TRBJ1-2	TRBV28	.	.	CASSLYSGVGCSF	TGTGCCAGCAGTTTATATTCAGGGGTTGGTTGCAGCTTC
TRBJ2-2	TRBV6-1	.	.	CASSELSSTGELFF	TGTGCCAGCAGTGAATTATCCTCGACCGGGGAGCTGTTTTTT
TRBJ2-3	TRBV28	.	.	CASSFFTRTTDTQYF	TGTGCCAGCAGTTTTTTTACCAGAACCACAGATACGCAGTATTTT
TRBJ1-2	TRBV5-6	TRBD1	once	CASSSGQGYYGYTF	TGTGCCAGCAGCTCCGGACAGGGGTATTACGGCTACACCTTC
TRBJ2-7	TRBV5-6	.	once	CASSLVYKTYEQYF	TGTGCCAGCAGCTTGGTTTACAAGACCTACGAGCAGTACTTC
TRBJ1-4	TRBV28	.	.	CASSRGDEKLFF	TGTGCCAGCAGCCGGGGTGATGAAAAACTGTTTTTT
TRBJ1-2	TRBV2	TRBD1	.	CASTPGGIYGYTF	TGTGCCAGCACCCCAGGGGGCATCTATGGCTACACCTTC
TRBJ1-5	TRBV19	.	.	CASSPSPGGGRNQPQHF	TGTGCCAGTAGTCCGTCCCCCGGGGGAGGACGCAATCAGCCCCAGCATTTT
TRBJ2-5	TRBV7-8	.	.	CASSLETEQETQYF	TGTGCCAGCAGCTTAGAGACAGAGCAAGAGACCCAGTACTTC
TRBJ2-2	TRBV30	TRBD1	.	CAWSVKDRDSGELFF	TGTGCCTGGAGTGTAAAGGACAGGGACTCCGGGGAGCTGTTTTTT
TRBJ2-7	TRBV11-3	.	few	CASSLDRGHEQYF	TGTGCCAGCAGCTTAGACAGGGGCCACGAGCAGTACTTC
TRBJ2-1	TRBV15	.	.	CATRAHNEQFF	TGTGCCACCAGAGCACACAATGAGCAGTTCTTC
TRBJ2-2	TRBV11-2	.	.	CASSLSGPLTGELFF	TGTGCCAGCAGCCTTAGCGGCCCTCTCACCGGGGAGCTGTTTTTT
TRBJ2-7	TRBV6-5	.	.	CASSQTNRDEQYF	TGTGCCAGCAGCCAAACGAACAGGGACGAGCAGTACTTC
TRBJ2-7	TRBV7-9	TRBD2	.	CASSADVSGPLLPYEQYF	TGTGCCAGCAGCGCAGACGTTAGCGGGCCCCTCTTACCTTACGAGCAGTACTTC
TRBJ1-1	TRBV18	.	.	CATPGEETRNEAFF	TGTGCCACCCCCGGGGAGGAGACGCGGAATGAAGCTTTCTTT
TRBJ1-2	TRBV6-5	.	.	CASGPQATIHGYTF	TGTGCCAGCGGCCCGCAGGCTACAATTCATGGCTACACCTTC
TRBJ2-7	TRBV27	TRBD1	.	CASSPDRGGYEQYF	TGTGCCAGCAGCCCCGACAGGGGAGGCTACGAGCAGTACTTC
TRBJ2-5	TRBV28	TRBD1	.	CASSVTGGYQETQYF	TGTGCCAGCAGTGTAACAGGGGGGTACCAAGAGACCCAGTACTTC
TRBJ1-3	TRBV7-6	.	.	CASSSTFGNTIYF	TGTGCCAGCAGCTCGACATTTGGAAACACCATATATTTT
TRBJ2-7	TRBV18	.	.	CASSPGTRGDPYEQYF	TGTGCCAGCTCACCCGGGACAAGGGGTGACCCGTACGAGCAGTACTTC
TRBJ2-5	TRBV9	.	.	CASSVVPRGRYF	TGTGCCAGCAGCGTAGTCCCTAGAGGGCGCTACTTC
TRBJ1-1	TRBV6-5	.	.	CASSLRRQREAFF	TGTGCCAGCAGTTTGAGAAGACAGCGAGAAGCTTTCTTT
TRBJ1-1	TRBV9	TRBD1	.	CASSVGGQGAVTEAFF	TGTGCCAGCAGCGTAGGGGGACAGGGGGCAGTCACTGAAGCTTTCTTT
TRBJ1-1	TRBV30	.	.	CAWGRVNTEAFF	TGTGCCTGGGGCCGGGTGAACACTGAAGCTTTCTTT
TRBJ2-2	TRBV7-9	TRBD1	.	CASSAGQANTGELFF	TGTGCCAGCAGCGCCGGACAGGCGAACACCGGGGAGCTGTTTTTT
TRBJ1-4	TRBV4-3	.	.	CASSLGGADGKLFF	TGCGCCAGCAGCCTGGGGGGGGCAGATGGAAAACTGTTTTTT
TRBJ2-7	TRBV6-5	TRBD1	.	CASSYSTPGQGYEQYF	TGTGCCAGCAGTTACTCCACCCCGGGACAGGGTTACGAGCAGTACTTC
TRBJ1-2	TRBV5-6	TRBD1	.	CASSLGQGDGYTF	TGTGCCAGCAGCTTGGGACAGGGAGATGGCTACACCTTC
TRBJ1-2	TRBV4-1	.	few	CASSQITGYYGYTF	TGCGCCAGCAGCCAAATTACCGGGTACTATGGCTACACCTTC
TRBJ2-1	TRBV27	TRBD2	.	CASSPSGGPSYNEQFF	TGTGCCAGCAGTCCCAGCGGGGGGCCCTCCTACAATGAGCAGTTCTTC
TRBJ2-7	TRBV2	.	.	CASTPTGLFSYEQYF	TGTGCCAGCACCCCTACAGGACTATTCTCCTACGAGCAGTACTTC
TRBJ2-2	TRBV19	TRBD2	.	CVTGGYTGELFF	TGCGTTACCGGGGGGTACACCGGGGAGCTGTTTTTT
TRBJ2-1	TRBV29-1	TRBD2	.	CSVELAGSYNEQFF	TGCAGCGTTGAGTTAGCGGGGAGCTACAATGAGCAGTTCTTC
TRBJ2-7	TRBV9	.	.	CASSVGGWQFHEQYF	TGTGCCAGCAGCGTAGGAGGGTGGCAGTTCCACGAGCAGTACTTC
TRBJ2-2	TRBV7-6	TRBD1	.	CASGTVQGKLGELFF	TGTGCCAGCGGAACCGTACAGGGGAAGTTAGGGGAGCTGTTTTTT
TRBJ2-6	TRBV28	.	once	CASSLRRVGANVLTF	TGTGCCAGCAGTTTACGCAGGGTTGGGGCCAACGTCCTGACTTTC
TRBJ2-2	TRBV28	TRBD1	.	CASTPSDRHTGELFF	TGTGCCAGCACCCCCTCGGACAGGCACACCGGGGAGCTGTTTTTT
TRBJ2-2	TRBV10-1	TRBD2	.	CASSGRWTSGGFTGELFF	TGCGCCAGCAGTGGCAGATGGACTAGCGGGGGTTTCACCGGGGAGCTGTTTTTT
TRBJ1-2	TRBV29-1	.	.	CSVPAERIPYGYTF	TGCAGCGTCCCCGCGGAAAGGATTCCCTATGGCTACACCTTC
TRBJ2-5	TRBV18	.	.	CASSPSLSSEMETQYF	TGTGCCAGCTCACCATCTCTGTCTAGTGAGATGGAGACCCAGTACTTC
TRBJ2-5	TRBV7-2	.	.	CASSLDGGAGETQYF	TGTGCCAGCAGCTTGGATGGAGGGGCCGGGGAGACCCAGTACTTC
TRBJ2-5	TRBV19	TRBD2	.	CASTLTSGGQETQYF	TGTGCCAGTACCCTGACTAGCGGGGGGCAAGAGACCCAGTACTTC
TRBJ2-3	TRBV6-4	.	once	CASSKTGFTDTQYF	TGTGCCAGCAGTAAAACAGGGTTCACAGATACGCAGTATTTT
TRBJ1-4	TRBV28	.	once	CASSPGGGRGEKLFF	TGTGCCAGCAGTCCAGGAGGCGGCAGGGGTGAAAAACTGTTTTTT
TRBJ2-7	TRBV28	TRBD2	.	CASSSPSGLYEQYF	TGTGCCAGCAGTTCCCCTAGCGGTCTCTACGAGCAGTACTTC